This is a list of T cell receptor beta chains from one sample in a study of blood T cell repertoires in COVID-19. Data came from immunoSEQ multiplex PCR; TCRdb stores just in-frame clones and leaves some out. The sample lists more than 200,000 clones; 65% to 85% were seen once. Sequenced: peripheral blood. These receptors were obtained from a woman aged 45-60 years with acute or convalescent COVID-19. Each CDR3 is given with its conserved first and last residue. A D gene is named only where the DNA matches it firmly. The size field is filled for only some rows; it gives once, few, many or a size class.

CASTTTEATRRTGELFF TGTGCCAGCACTACGACCGAGGCCACAAGGAGAACCGGGGAGCTGTTTTTT TRBJ2-2 TRBV2 17 - -
CSAGLAGAMYF TGCAGTGCAGGACTAGCGGGAGCCATGTACTTC TRBJ2-7 TRBV20-1 11 TRBD2 -
CASSTGTRYGYTF TGTGCCAGTAGTACCGGGACACGATATGGCTACACCTTC TRBJ1-2 TRBV19 13 - -
CASSSPGTGELFF TGTGCCAGCAGTTCCCCCGGCACCGGGGAGCTGTTTTTT TRBJ2-2 TRBV12-3/TRBV12-4 13 - -
CATSDFRQGTQISSYNEQFF TGTGCCACCAGTGATTTTCGACAGGGGACTCAAATAAGCTCCTACAATGAGCAGTTCTTC TRBJ2-1 TRBV24-1 20 TRBD1 -
CASGLVLGAALNTEAFF TGTGCTAGTGGTTTGGTACTTGGGGCAGCCTTAAACACTGAAGCTTTCTTT TRBJ1-1 TRBV12-5 17 - -
CATQTGLALNEQFF TGCGCCACCCAGACGGGACTAGCTCTGAATGAGCAGTTCTTC TRBJ2-1 TRBV10-1 14 TRBD2 -
CASSLATVRSSYNSPLHF TGCGCCAGCAGCTTGGCGACAGTGAGGAGCTCCTATAATTCACCCCTCCACTTT TRBJ1-6 TRBV5-1 18 - -
CASSLVQGLGYEQYF TGTGCCAGCAGCTTAGTACAAGGACTTGGCTACGAGCAGTACTTC TRBJ2-7 TRBV7-2 15 - -
CARSVPYEQYF TGTGCCAGATCTGTTCCCTACGAGCAGTACTTC TRBJ2-7 TRBV6-5 11 - -
CASSTGNEQFF TGTGCCAGCAGCACAGGGAATGAGCAGTTCTTC TRBJ2-1 TRBV3-1/TRBV3-2 11 - -
CASREGGNYGYTF TGTGCCAGCAGAGAAGGGGGCAACTATGGCTACACCTTC TRBJ1-2 TRBV12-3/TRBV12-4 13 TRBD1 -
CASSRRQGSSYEQYF TGTGCCAGCAGCCGAAGACAGGGAAGCTCCTACGAGCAGTACTTC TRBJ2-7 TRBV6-2/TRBV6-3 15 TRBD1 -
CASRGLAANTDTQYF TGTGCCAGCAGAGGACTAGCAGCGAACACAGATACGCAGTATTTT TRBJ2-3 TRBV6-5 15 TRBD2 many
CATQVFYEQYF TGTGCCACCCAGGTGTTCTACGAGCAGTACTTC TRBJ2-7 TRBV2 11 - -
CAISVHQVDYGYTF TGTGCCATCAGTGTTCACCAGGTGGACTATGGCTACACCTTC TRBJ1-2 TRBV10-3 14 - -
CASHETPRGKADTQYF TGTGCCAGCCATGAAACTCCCAGGGGGAAGGCAGATACGCAGTATTTT TRBJ2-3 TRBV19 16 TRBD1 -
CASSPQRATDTQYF TGTGCCAGCTCACCACAGCGGGCCACAGATACGCAGTATTTT TRBJ2-3 TRBV18 14 - -
CASSSTTSGYEQYF TGTGCCAGCAGCTCCACGACTAGCGGCTACGAGCAGTACTTC TRBJ2-7 TRBV7-2 14 TRBD2 -
CASIRDRGTKQYF TGTGCCAGCATTCGGGACAGGGGTACGAAGCAGTACTTC TRBJ2-7 TRBV2 13 TRBD1 -
CASSRGSGHQETQYF TGTGCCAGCAGTCGGGGTAGCGGGCACCAAGAGACCCAGTACTTC TRBJ2-5 TRBV27 15 TRBD2 -
CASSLEEGPTYEQYF TGTGCCAGCAGCTTAGAGGAGGGGCCCACCTACGAGCAGTACTTC TRBJ2-7 TRBV11-2 15 - -
CASSEELAYEQYF TGCGCCAGCAGTGAGGAACTAGCCTACGAGCAGTACTTC TRBJ2-7 TRBV10-2 13 - -
CASSLTGGRQDTQYF TGTGCCAGCAGCTTAACGGGGGGGCGCCAGGATACGCAGTATTTT TRBJ2-3 TRBV7-3 15 - -
CPRGQGQGEQYF TGCCCACGAGGCCAGGGTCAAGGCGAGCAGTACTTC TRBJ2-7 TRBV29-1 12 - -
CASSQGGSGLAVEQYF TGTGCCAGCAGCCAAGGAGGGTCGGGACTAGCGGTCGAGCAGTACTTC TRBJ2-7 TRBV14 16 TRBD2 -
CATKSLTGASNQPQHF TGTGCCACAAAATCCCTTACAGGGGCCAGCAATCAGCCCCAGCATTTT TRBJ1-5 TRBV19 16 TRBD1 -
CASSPGSYGYTF TGTGCCAGTAGTCCGGGGTCGTATGGCTACACCTTC TRBJ1-2 TRBV19 12 - -
CASRALLNTEAFF TGTGCCAGCAGAGCTTTACTGAACACTGAAGCTTTCTTT TRBJ1-1 TRBV6-6 13 - -
CASSLGTSGAEAFF TGCGCCAGCAGCTTGGGGACCTCAGGGGCTGAAGCTTTCTTT TRBJ1-1 TRBV5-1 14 - -
CASSLRTGGNQPQHF TGTGCCAGCAGCTTACGGACAGGGGGCAATCAGCCCCAGCATTTT TRBJ1-5 TRBV5-6 15 TRBD1 -
CASSIQLAGDLNEQFF TGTGCCAGTAGTATACAACTAGCGGGAGACCTCAATGAGCAGTTCTTC TRBJ2-1 TRBV19 16 TRBD2 -
CASSIVGGGYEQYF TGTGCCAGTAGTATAGTAGGCGGGGGCTACGAGCAGTACTTC TRBJ2-7 TRBV19 14 TRBD2 -
CASSQEGLAGSGMFF TGTGCCAGCAGCCAAGAGGGACTAGCGGGAAGTGGGATGTTTTTT TRBJ2-2 TRBV3-1/TRBV3-2 15 TRBD2 few
CAIREGLAINDEQFF TGTGCCATCAGGGAGGGACTAGCGATTAATGATGAGCAGTTCTTC TRBJ2-1 TRBV10-3 15 TRBD2 -
CASSPQAGAGTVGRPQHF TGTGCCAGCAGTCCCCAGGCGGGGGCGGGCACGGTCGGTCGGCCCCAGCATTTT TRBJ1-5 TRBV27 18 - -
CASSFSEATQYF TGTGCCAGCAGCTTCTCGGAGGCAACGCAGTATTTT TRBJ2-3 TRBV11-2 12 - once
CASSSTVPGGTEAFF TGTGCCAGCAGTTCGACAGTCCCAGGGGGCACTGAAGCTTTCTTT TRBJ1-1 TRBV28 15 TRBD1 -
CTSSRWAITYEQYF TGCACCAGCAGCCGGTGGGCGATTACCTACGAGCAGTACTTC TRBJ2-7 TRBV1 14 - -
CASSEGGLAGGNTQYF TGTGCCAGCAGTGAAGGGGGCCTAGCGGGAGGGAATACGCAGTATTTT TRBJ2-3 TRBV2 16 TRBD2 -
CASSIGGGDPYEQYF TGTGCCAGTAGTATTGGAGGGGGCGACCCCTACGAGCAGTACTTC TRBJ2-7 TRBV19 15 - -
CASSLEVATNEKLFF TGTGCCAGCAGCCTAGAAGTTGCAACTAATGAAAAACTGTTTTTT TRBJ1-4 TRBV2 15 - -
CASLLLPATNEKLFF TGTGCCAGCCTCTTGTTGCCGGCAACTAATGAAAAACTGTTTTTT TRBJ1-4 TRBV5-8 15 - -
CAISESGGSSYNEQFF TGTGCCATCAGTGAGTCGGGAGGAAGCTCCTACAATGAGCAGTTCTTC TRBJ2-1 TRBV10-3 16 - -
CASSLDLGQETQYF TGTGCCAGCAGCTTAGATCTCGGGCAAGAGACCCAGTACTTC TRBJ2-5 TRBV11-1 14 - once
CASSRAGTSTDTQYF TGTGCCAGCAGCCGCGCCGGGACTAGCACAGATACGCAGTATTTT TRBJ2-3 TRBV11-3 15 - few
CASSPGAGLGYEQYF TGCGCCAGCAGCCCGGGAGCGGGCTTAGGATACGAGCAGTACTTC TRBJ2-7 TRBV5-1 15 - -
CASSKSSWYQETQYF TGTGCCAGCAGCAAGAGTAGCTGGTACCAAGAGACCCAGTACTTC TRBJ2-5 TRBV14 15 - few